This T cell receptor beta chain was sequenced in a study of CD8 T cells in Susac syndrome. The multiple sclerosis control cohort comprised treatment-naive individuals presenting with stable or active relapsing-remitting disease. The TEMRA cells underwent FACS enrichment, while the CD8+ and CD4+ T cells underwent negative isolation. After extraction with the RNeasy kit, 0.5 to 1 ug of the RNA was reverse transcribed using random hexamers. Multiplex immunoSEQ PCR targeted 54 Vbeta and 13 Jbeta TCR beta segments. TCRdb re-analysed the immunoSEQ multiplex PCR reads in MiXCR, keeping a single row per CDR3 protein. Seen here are about 300,000 distinct CDR3 sequences, about nine tenths observed once, and the top ten hold 0.18%. The CDR3 is 16 residues long. J lost 1 base, V lost 5 bases, and 5 bases had no gene match. Germline values: CDR1 MNHEY, CDR2 SMNVEV (reference sequence).

The chain carries TRBV27 and TRBJ2-7; 13 bases align to TRBD2. The TCR sequence derives from a human donor with multiple sclerosis. Sequencing input: CD8+ T cells from PBMCs. The chain's CDR3 is CASSGTSGNPSYEQYF. The CDR3 coding sequence is TGTGCCAGCAGTGGGACTAGCGGGAATCCTTCCTACGAGCAGTACTTC.